Reported below is one TCR beta chain. No conserved phenylalanine or tryptophan ends this CDR3, so it is likely a read error. The sorted Tregs were CD4+CD25+CD127-/low cells. Using its own MiXCR run on the 5' RACE reads, TCRdb lists one record per CDR3 protein. The profile covers approximately 50,000 distinct CDR3 sequences, with approximately 26% appearing a single time and roughly 2.2% taken by the ten largest. This sequence originates from a female donor with breast cancer. What was sequenced was tumor-infiltrating Tregs sorted from the breast tumor.

The CDR3, as DNA: TGTGCCAGCAGCCGGGACCCGAACACTGAAGCTTTCTCT. Translation gives CASSRDPNTEAFS. V and J are TRBV11-2 and TRBJ1-1, with D tentatively TRBD1 (5 bases). Germline CDR1 reads SGHAT; CDR2 reads FQNNGV. The CDR3 consists of 13 residues. V dropped 5 bases and J dropped 1 base, with 8 bases sitting between them.